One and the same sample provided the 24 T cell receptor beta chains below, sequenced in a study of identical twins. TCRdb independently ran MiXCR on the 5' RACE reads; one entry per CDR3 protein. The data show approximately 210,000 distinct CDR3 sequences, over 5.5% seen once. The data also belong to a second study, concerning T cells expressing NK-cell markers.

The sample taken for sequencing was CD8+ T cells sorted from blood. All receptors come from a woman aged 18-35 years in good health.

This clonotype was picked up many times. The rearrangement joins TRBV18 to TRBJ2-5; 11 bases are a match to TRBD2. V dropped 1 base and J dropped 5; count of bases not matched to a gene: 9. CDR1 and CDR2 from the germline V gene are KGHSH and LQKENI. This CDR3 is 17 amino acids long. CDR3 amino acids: CASSPQLAGVSGETQYF. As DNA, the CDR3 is TGTGCCAGCTCACCACAACTAGCGGGAGTCTCAGGGGAGACCCAGTACTTC.

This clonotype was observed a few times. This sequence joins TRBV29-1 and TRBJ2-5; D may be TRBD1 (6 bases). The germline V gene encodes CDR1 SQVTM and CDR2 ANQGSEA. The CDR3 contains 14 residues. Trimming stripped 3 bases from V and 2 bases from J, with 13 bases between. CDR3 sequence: CSVEALGQQETQYF. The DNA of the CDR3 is TGCAGCGTTGAGGCCTTAGGACAGCAAGAGACCCAGTACTTC.

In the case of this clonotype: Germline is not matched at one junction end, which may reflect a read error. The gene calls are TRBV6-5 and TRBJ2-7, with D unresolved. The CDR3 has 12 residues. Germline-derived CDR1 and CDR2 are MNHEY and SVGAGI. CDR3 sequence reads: CASSPSDSQLNF. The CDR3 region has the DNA TGTGCCAGCAGTCCCAGTGACTCCCAACTTAACTTC.

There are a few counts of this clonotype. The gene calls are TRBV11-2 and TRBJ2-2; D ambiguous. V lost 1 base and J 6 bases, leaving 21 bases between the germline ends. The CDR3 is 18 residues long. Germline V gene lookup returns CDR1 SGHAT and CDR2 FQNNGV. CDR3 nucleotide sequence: TGTGCCAGCAGCTTAGTCCTGCCAACCCGCCCCGCCGCCGGGGAGCTGTTTTTT. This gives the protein CASSLVLPTRPAAGELFF.

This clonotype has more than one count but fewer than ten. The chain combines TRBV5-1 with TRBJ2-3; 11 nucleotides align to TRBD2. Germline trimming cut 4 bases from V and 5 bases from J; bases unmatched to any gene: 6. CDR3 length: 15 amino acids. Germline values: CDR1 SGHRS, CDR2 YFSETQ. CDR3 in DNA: TGCGCCAGCAGCGGGTGGGGACTAGCGGTAGATACGCAGTATTTT. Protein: CASSGWGLAVDTQYF.

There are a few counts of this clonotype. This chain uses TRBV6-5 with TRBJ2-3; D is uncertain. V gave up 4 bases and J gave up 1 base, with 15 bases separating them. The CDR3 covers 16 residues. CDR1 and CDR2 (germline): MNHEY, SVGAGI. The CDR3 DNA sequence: TGTGCCAGCAGTTCCTATAGGTTTGGGGGCACAGATACGCAGTATTTT. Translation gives CASSSYRFGGTDTQYF.

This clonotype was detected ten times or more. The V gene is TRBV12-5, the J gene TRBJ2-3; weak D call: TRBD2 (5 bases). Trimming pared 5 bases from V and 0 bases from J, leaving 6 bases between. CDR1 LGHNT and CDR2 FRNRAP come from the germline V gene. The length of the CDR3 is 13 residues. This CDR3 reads CASGRTSTDTQYF. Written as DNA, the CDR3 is TGTGCTAGTGGTCGGACTAGCACAGATACGCAGTATTTT.

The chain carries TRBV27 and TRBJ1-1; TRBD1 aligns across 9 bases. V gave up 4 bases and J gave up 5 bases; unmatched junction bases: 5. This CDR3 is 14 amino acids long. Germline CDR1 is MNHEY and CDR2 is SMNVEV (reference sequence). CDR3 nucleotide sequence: TGTGCCAGCAGTTCACAGGGGGCGAAGACTGAAGCTTTCTTT. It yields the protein CASSSQGAKTEAFF.

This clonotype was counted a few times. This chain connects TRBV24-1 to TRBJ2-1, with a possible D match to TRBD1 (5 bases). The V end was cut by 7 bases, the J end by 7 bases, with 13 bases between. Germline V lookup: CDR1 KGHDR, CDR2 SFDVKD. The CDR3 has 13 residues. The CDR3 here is CATRGASSNEQFF. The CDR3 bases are TGTGCCACCAGAGGGGCTTCTTCAAATGAGCAGTTCTTC.

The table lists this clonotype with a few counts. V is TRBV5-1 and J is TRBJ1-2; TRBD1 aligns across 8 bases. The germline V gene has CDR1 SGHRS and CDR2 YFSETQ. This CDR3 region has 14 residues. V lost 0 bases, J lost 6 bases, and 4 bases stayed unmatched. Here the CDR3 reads CASSLEKQGDGYTF. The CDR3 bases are TGCGCCAGCAGCTTGGAAAAACAGGGGGATGGCTACACCTTC.

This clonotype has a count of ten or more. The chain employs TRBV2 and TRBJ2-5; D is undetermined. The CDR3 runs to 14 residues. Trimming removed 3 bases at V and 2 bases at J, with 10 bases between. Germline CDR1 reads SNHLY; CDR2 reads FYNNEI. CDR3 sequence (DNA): TGTGCCAGCAGTGAGGGTCAAGGACAAGAGACCCAGTACTTC. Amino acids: CASSEGQGQETQYF.

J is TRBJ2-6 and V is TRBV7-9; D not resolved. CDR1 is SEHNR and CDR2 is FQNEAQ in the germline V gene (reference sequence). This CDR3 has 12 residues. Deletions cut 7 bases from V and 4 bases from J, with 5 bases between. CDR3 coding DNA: TGTGCCAGCATCACAGGGGCCAACGTCCTGACTTTC. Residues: CASITGANVLTF.

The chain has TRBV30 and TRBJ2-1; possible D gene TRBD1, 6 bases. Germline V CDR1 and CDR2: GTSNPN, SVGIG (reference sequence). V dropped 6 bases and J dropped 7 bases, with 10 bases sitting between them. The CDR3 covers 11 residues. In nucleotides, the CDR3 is TGTGCCTGTCTACAGGGAAATGAGCAGTTCTTC. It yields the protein CACLQGNEQFF.

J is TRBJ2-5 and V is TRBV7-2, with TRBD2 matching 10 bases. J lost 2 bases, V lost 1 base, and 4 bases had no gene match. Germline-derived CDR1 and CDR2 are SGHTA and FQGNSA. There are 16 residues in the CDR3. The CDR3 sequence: CASSLGAGGIQETQYF. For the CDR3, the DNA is TGTGCCAGCAGCTTAGGAGCGGGGGGGATTCAAGAGACCCAGTACTTC.

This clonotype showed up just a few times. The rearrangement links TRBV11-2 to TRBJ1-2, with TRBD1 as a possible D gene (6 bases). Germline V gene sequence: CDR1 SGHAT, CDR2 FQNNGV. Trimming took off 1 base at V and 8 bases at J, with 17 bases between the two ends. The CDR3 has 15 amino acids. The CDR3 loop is CASSLGLFQGNGYTF. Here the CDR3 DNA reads TGTGCCAGCAGCTTAGGTCTCTTTCAGGGGAACGGCTACACCTTC.

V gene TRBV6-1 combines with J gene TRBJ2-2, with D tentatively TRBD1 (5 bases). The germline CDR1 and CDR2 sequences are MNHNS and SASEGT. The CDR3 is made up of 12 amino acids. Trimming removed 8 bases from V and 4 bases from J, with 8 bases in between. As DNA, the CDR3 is TGTGCCAGCCGACAGAGCACCGGGGAGCTGTTTTTT. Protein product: CASRQSTGELFF.

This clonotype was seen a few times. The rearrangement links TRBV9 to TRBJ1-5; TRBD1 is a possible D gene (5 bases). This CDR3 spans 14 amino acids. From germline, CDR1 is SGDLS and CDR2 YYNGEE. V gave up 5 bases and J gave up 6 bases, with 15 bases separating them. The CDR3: CASSEWGGSQPQHF. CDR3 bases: TGTGCCAGCAGTGAGTGGGGGGGAAGTCAGCCCCAGCATTTT.

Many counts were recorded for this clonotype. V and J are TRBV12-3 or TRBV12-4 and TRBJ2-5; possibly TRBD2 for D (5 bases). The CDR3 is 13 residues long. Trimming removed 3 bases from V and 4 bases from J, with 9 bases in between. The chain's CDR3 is CASSFDRGETQYF. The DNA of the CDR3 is TGTGCCAGCAGTTTTGACCGGGGAGAGACCCAGTACTTC.

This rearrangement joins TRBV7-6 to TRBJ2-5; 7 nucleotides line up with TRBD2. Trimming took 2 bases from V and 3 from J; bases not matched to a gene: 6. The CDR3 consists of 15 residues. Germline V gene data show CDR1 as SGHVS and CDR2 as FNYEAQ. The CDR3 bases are TGTGCCAGCAGCTTACTGGGCCTAGCGGAAGAGACCCAGTACTTC. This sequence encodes CASSLLGLAEETQYF.

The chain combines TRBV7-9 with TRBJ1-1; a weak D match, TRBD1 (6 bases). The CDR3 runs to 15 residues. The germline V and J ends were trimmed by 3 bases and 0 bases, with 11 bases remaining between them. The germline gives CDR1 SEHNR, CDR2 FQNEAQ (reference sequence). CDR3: CASSFDTGMNTEAFF. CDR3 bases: TGTGCCAGCAGCTTCGATACAGGGATGAACACTGAAGCTTTCTTT.

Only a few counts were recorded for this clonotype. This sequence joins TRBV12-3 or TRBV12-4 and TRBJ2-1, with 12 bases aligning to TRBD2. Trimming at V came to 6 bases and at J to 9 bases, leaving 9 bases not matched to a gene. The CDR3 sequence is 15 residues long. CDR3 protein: CASRTETSGSAEQFF. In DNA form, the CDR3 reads TGTGCCAGCAGAACAGAGACTAGCGGGAGCGCTGAGCAGTTCTTC.

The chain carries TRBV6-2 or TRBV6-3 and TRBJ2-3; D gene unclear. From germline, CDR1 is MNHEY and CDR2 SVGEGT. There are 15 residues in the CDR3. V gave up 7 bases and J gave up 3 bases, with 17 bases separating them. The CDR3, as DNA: TGTGCCAGCATCTCCGGCGCCGTAAGGACAGATACGCAGTATTTT. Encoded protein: CASISGAVRTDTQYF.

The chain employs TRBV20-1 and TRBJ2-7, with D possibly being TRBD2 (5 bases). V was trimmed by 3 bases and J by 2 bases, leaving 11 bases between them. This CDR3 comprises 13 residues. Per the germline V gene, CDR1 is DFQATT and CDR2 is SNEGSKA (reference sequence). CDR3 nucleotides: TGCAGTGCTAGCGCGGGCAGCACCTACGAGCAGTACTTC. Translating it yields CSASAGSTYEQYF.

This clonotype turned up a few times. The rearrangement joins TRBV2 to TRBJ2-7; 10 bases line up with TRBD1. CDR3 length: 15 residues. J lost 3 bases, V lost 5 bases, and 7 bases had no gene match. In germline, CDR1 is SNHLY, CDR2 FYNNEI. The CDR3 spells CASSRDRGRGYEQYF. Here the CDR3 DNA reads TGTGCCAGCAGTAGGGACAGGGGTCGGGGCTACGAGCAGTACTTC.